The 23 T cell receptor beta chains given below trace back to one sample, sequenced in a study of cytomegalovirus exposure and HLA in healthy donors. The PCR contained 60 Vbeta and 13 Jbeta primers. Generated by immunoSEQ multiplex PCR, the TCRdb table keeps only in-frame clones and is missing some. Counted here are some 70,000 clones, more than 75% occurring once; the ten biggest clones make up under 2.5%. Sample: PBMCs. The receptor set was obtained from a man aged 18 to 29 in good health and CMV-seronegative.

This clone has more than one count but fewer than ten. The rearrangement links TRBV7-2 to TRBJ1-4; 7 nucleotides agree with TRBD1. The CDR3 totals 15 residues. Germline V gene sequence: CDR1 SGHTA, CDR2 FQGNSA. Unmatched junction bases numbered 5, after V lost 3 bases and J lost 4 bases. The CDR3 sequence: CASSFIGQDNEKLFF. The DNA of the CDR3 is TGTGCCAGCAGCTTCATCGGACAGGATAATGAAAAACTGTTTTTT. The variable domain in full, completed from reference TRBV7-2 and TRBJ1-4, reads GAGVSQSPSNKVTEKGKDVELRCDPISGHTALYWYRQSLGQGLEFLIYFQGNSAPDKSGLPSDRFSAERTGGSVSTLTIQRTQQEDSAVYLCASSFIGQDNEKLFFGSGTQLSVL.

The chain has TRBV29-1 and TRBJ1-4, with 9 positions matching TRBD1. The CDR3 is made up of 12 amino acids. CDR1 and CDR2 (germline): SQVTM, ANQGSEA. The J segment lost 7 bases and the V segment lost 7 bases, leaving 4 bases of the junction unmatched. The CDR3 nucleotides are TGCAGCGCCCGACAGGGGGGTGAAAAACTGTTTTTT. This gives the protein CSARQGGEKLFF.

The chain uses TRBV18 and TRBJ2-1; the match to TRBD2 covers 8 bases. The CDR3 length is 17 residues. V shed 3 bases and J 8 bases; nucleotides not matched to a gene: 15. Germline CDR1 reads KGHSH; CDR2 reads LQKENI. CDR3 loop: CASSPGGGLEWVDEQFF. The DNA of the CDR3 is TGTGCCAGCTCACCGGGTGGGGGACTAGAGTGGGTCGATGAGCAGTTCTTC.

The chain recombines TRBV27 with TRBJ2-1, with D maybe TRBD2 (8 bases). V was pared by 6 bases and J by 8 bases, with 26 bases between. The CDR3 extends over 17 amino acids. Germline V CDR1 and CDR2: MNHEY, SMNVEV (reference sequence). Here the CDR3 reads CASRHRGGLRGLDEQFF. CDR3 DNA: TGTGCCAGCAGGCACCGGGGGGGCTTAAGGGGGCTAGATGAGCAGTTCTTC.

In this sample, this clone turned up a few times. The J gene is TRBJ2-1, the V gene TRBV7-3; 9 bases align to TRBD2. The length of the CDR3 is 18 residues. Germline-derived CDR1 and CDR2 are SGHTA and FQGTGA. V was pared by 5 bases and J by 0 bases, with 11 bases of the junction left unmatched. CDR3: CASSPLASSGASYNEQFF. The DNA for the CDR3 is TGTGCCAGCAGCCCCCTTGCGTCTAGCGGGGCCTCCTACAATGAGCAGTTCTTC.

This chain connects TRBV5-4 to TRBJ2-7; TRBD1 aligns across 7 bases. Trimming at V came to 4 bases and at J to 6 bases, leaving 10 bases not matched to a gene. Germline CDR1 is SGHNT and CDR2 is YYREEE (reference sequence). CDR3 length equals 14 residues. The CDR3, as DNA: TGTGCCAGCAGCGAACAGGGGCGCCTTTCCGAGCAGTACTTC. Translation gives CASSEQGRLSEQYF.

This chain uses TRBV6-5 with TRBJ1-1; 8 positions agree with TRBD1. Trimming at V came to 3 bases and at J to 5 bases, leaving 11 bases not matched to a gene. Germline V gene sequence: CDR1 MNHEY, CDR2 SVGAGI. There are 16 residues in the CDR3. In DNA form, the CDR3 reads TGTGCCAGCAGTTATAAACTCTTGACAGGGGTGACTGAAGCTTTCTTT. Its protein is CASSYKLLTGVTEAFF.

The V call is TRBV29-1, the J call TRBJ1-2; D remains ambiguous. Germline V CDR1 and CDR2: SQVTM, ANQGSEA. V shed 4 bases and J shed 0 bases, with 12 bases lying between them. CDR3 size: 14 residues. CDR3 amino acids: CSVVVQNSNYGYTF. The CDR3 DNA is TGCAGCGTTGTGGTGCAGAATTCTAACTATGGCTACACCTTC.

V usage is TRBV7-2 and J usage is TRBJ2-7; no clear D gene. From germline, CDR1 is SGHTA and CDR2 FQGNSA. The length of the CDR3 is 12 residues. The V and J ends lost 2 bases and 6 bases respectively, with 8 bases between them. The CDR3 DNA sequence: TGTGCCAGCAGCTTACTAGTCTCCGAGCAGTACTTC. Amino acids: CASSLLVSEQYF.

The genes are TRBV5-4 and TRBJ2-2; no clear D. Germline V CDR1 and CDR2: SGHNT, YYREEE (reference sequence). The V end lost 1 base, the J end lost 5 bases, and 12 bases lay between the germline ends. This CDR3 has 15 amino acids. The CDR3 loop is CASSLSQAMTGELFF. The CDR3 DNA reads TGTGCCAGCAGCTTGTCCCAGGCAATGACCGGGGAGCTGTTTTTT.

The chain uses TRBV2 and TRBJ1-2; maybe TRBD1 (5 bases). The CDR3 length is 14 residues. CDR1 is SNHLY, CDR2 FYNNEI, per germline. V lost 7 bases to trimming and J lost 0 bases, with 12 bases between them. The CDR3 sequence is CASNGRAANYGYTF. CDR3 bases: TGTGCCAGCAACGGCAGGGCCGCTAACTATGGCTACACCTTC.

The rearrangement uses TRBV15 and TRBJ2-3, with 8 positions matching TRBD2. CDR3 length equals 17 residues. Germline CDR1 is LNHNV and CDR2 is YYDKDF (reference sequence). The V segment lost 3 bases and the J segment 3 bases; nucleotides outside the gene matches: 11. In DNA form, the CDR3 reads TGTGCCACCAGCAGTTCCTGGAGCGGGAGTGTTACAGATACGCAGTATTTT. Amino acids: CATSSSWSGSVTDTQYF. Variable domain in full (rest from reference TRBV15 and TRBJ2-3): DAMVIQNPRYQVTQFGKPVTLSCSQTLNHNVMYWYQQKSSQAPKLLFHYYDKDFNNEADTPDNFQSRRPNTSFCFLDIRSPGLGDTAMYLCATSSSWSGSVTDTQYFGPGTRLTVL.

The gene calls are TRBV28 and TRBJ2-7; TRBD1 matches 7 bases. Germline V gene sequence: CDR1 MDHEN, CDR2 SYDVKM. The CDR3 loop spans 13 amino acids. V lost 6 bases, J lost 5 bases, and 7 bases stayed unmatched. CDR3 loop: CASRRTGVHEQYF. CDR3 sequence (DNA): TGTGCCAGCAGGCGGACAGGAGTCCACGAGCAGTACTTC. The complete variable domain, with remaining parts taken from reference TRBV28 and TRBJ2-7, reads DVKVTQSSRYLVKRTGEKVFLECVQDMDHENMFWYRQDPGLGLRLIYFSYDVKMKEKGDIPEGYSVSREKKERFSLILESASTNQTSMYLCASRRTGVHEQYFGPGTRLTVT.

The chain joins TRBV4-2 to TRBJ2-7, with 14 bases aligning to TRBD2. The CDR3 extends over 18 amino acids. The trim removed 2 bases at V and 2 bases at J, leaving 8 bases unmatched. CDR1 is LGHNA and CDR2 is YNFKEQ in the germline V gene. CDR3 coding DNA: TGTGCCAGCAGCCAAACCGGGGGGACTAGCGGGGGAACCTACGAGCAGTACTTC. Its protein product is CASSQTGGTSGGTYEQYF.

The rearrangement links TRBV7-3 to TRBJ2-1, with 12 bases aligning to TRBD2. V gave up 5 bases and J gave up 10 bases; unmatched junction bases: 15. The V gene's germline CDR1 is SGHTA and CDR2 FQGTGA. This CDR3 comprises 17 residues. CDR3 sequence reads: CASSPIPTSGGLIEQFF. CDR3 bases: TGTGCCAGCAGCCCAATCCCGACTAGCGGGGGATTGATCGAGCAGTTCTTC. Complete variable domain (other parts from reference TRBV7-3 and TRBJ2-1): GAGVSQTPSNKVTEKGKYVELRCDPISGHTALYWYRQSLGQGPEFLIYFQGTGAADDSGLPNDRFFAVRPEGSVSTLKIQRTERGDSAVYLCASSPIPTSGGLIEQFFGPGTRLTVL.

This rearrangement joins TRBV18 to TRBJ1-3; TRBD1 aligns across 7 bases. This CDR3 contains 17 residues. CDR1 and CDR2 (germline): KGHSH, LQKENI. Trimming cost V 3 bases and J 2 bases; bases outside gene matches: 10. CDR3 in amino acids: CASSPDLRGTAGNTIYF. As DNA, the CDR3 is TGTGCCAGCTCACCGGACCTACGAGGGACAGCTGGAAACACCATATATTTT.

This clone was counted a single time. The CDR3 spells CASSLAGQGGTEAFF. The CDR3 DNA reads as TGTGCCAGCAGCTTGGCCGGGCAGGGGGGCACTGAAGCTTTCTTT. The chain couples TRBV5-6 to TRBJ1-1; TRBD1 agrees at 7 bases. The CDR3 loop spans 15 amino acids. V shed 0 bases and J 4 bases; nucleotides not matched to a gene: 6. Germline CDR1 and CDR2: SGHDT and YYEEEE.

This chain joins TRBV28 and TRBJ1-6; 12 nucleotides align to TRBD1. The trim removed 6 bases at V and 9 bases at J, leaving 9 bases unmatched. This CDR3 contains 16 residues. Germline V gene data show CDR1 as MDHEN and CDR2 as SYDVKM. CDR3 nucleotides: TGTGCCAGCAGCCCCAAGTGGGGACAGGGGGCTTCACCCCTCCACTTT. This sequence encodes CASSPKWGQGASPLHF.

This chain connects TRBV18 to TRBJ2-7; TRBD1 matches 7 bases. From germline, CDR1 is KGHSH and CDR2 LQKENI. The CDR3 has 16 residues. V was pared by 3 bases and J by 3 bases, with 11 bases of the junction left unmatched. CDR3 sequence (DNA): TGTGCCAGCTCACCTCCGGACAGGACAGTATACTACGAGCAGTACTTC. It specifies CASSPPDRTVYYEQYF.

The chain recombines TRBV4-1 with TRBJ1-2; no reliable D call. The CDR3 has 18 residues. The V and J ends lost 0 bases and 2 bases respectively, with 19 bases between them. Germline CDR1 is MGHRA and CDR2 is YSYEKL. CDR3 sequence reads: CASSQERNRLVSNYGYTF. DNA of the CDR3: TGCGCCAGCAGCCAAGAAAGGAACAGATTGGTCTCGAACTATGGCTACACCTTC.

This sequence joins TRBV6-5 and TRBJ2-5, with TRBD2 matching 8 bases. Germline V gene lookup returns CDR1 MNHEY and CDR2 SVGAGI. The length of the CDR3 is 16 residues. Trimming removed 2 bases from V and 1 base from J; junction bases left unmatched: 6. CDR3 amino acids: CASSYGLGGAQETQYF. The CDR3 bases are TGTGCCAGCAGTTACGGTCTCGGGGGGGCCCAAGAGACCCAGTACTTC.

The chain joins TRBV28 to TRBJ1-4; D is perhaps TRBD1 (5 bases). Trimming removed 2 bases at V and 8 bases at J, with 15 bases between. This CDR3 is 15 amino acids long. The germline CDR1 and CDR2 sequences are MDHEN and SYDVKM. The CDR3 sequence is CASSLHGGGNEKLFF. CDR3 coding DNA: TGTGCCAGCAGTTTACATGGGGGGGGGAACGAAAAACTGTTTTTT.

The chain's CDR3 is CACHREGYTDTQYF. The DNA of the CDR3 is TGTGCCTGTCACAGGGAGGGGTACACAGATACGCAGTATTTT. The rearrangement links TRBV30 to TRBJ2-3; tentative D call: TRBD2 (7 bases). V was trimmed by 6 bases and J by 2 bases, leaving 15 bases between them. CDR1 and CDR2 (germline): GTSNPN, SVGIG (reference sequence). This CDR3 contains 14 residues.